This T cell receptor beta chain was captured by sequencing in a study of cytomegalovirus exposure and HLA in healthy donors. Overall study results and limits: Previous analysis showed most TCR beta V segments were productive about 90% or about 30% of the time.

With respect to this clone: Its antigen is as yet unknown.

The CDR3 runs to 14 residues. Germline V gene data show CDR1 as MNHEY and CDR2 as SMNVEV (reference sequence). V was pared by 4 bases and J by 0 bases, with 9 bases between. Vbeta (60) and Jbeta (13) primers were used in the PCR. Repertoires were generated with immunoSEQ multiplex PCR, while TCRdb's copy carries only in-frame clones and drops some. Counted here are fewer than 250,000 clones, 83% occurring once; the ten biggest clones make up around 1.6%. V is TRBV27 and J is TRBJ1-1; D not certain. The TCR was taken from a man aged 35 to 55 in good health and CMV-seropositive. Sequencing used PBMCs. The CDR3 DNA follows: TGTGCCAGCAGTTCTCCAGGCGTGAACACTGAAGCTTTCTTT. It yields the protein CASSSPGVNTEAFF.